The 8 T cell receptor beta chains reported below all come from one sample, sequenced in a study of shared clonotypes between healthy human individuals. Libraries were prepared by immunoSEQ multiplex PCR; TCRdb keeps only in-frame clonotypes and omits some of them. The top ten hold roughly 0.57% of the sample, which has over a million clones, about four fifths seen once. Specimen: memory CD4+ T cells from PBMCs. The subset is: CD45RA-negative fraction. Receptor source: a young man in good health. Some clones in this sample may be carry-over from other donors' samples.

As to this clone: One base separates it from a far larger clone, so it is likely a read error. Other DNA sequences in this specimen translate into the identical CDR3. The rearrangement joins TRBV4-1 to TRBJ1-1; D may be TRBD1 (5 bases). This CDR3 spans 18 amino acids. Germline-derived CDR1 and CDR2 are MGHRA and YSYEKL. CDR3: CASSQGPRDPGRSTEAFF. The CDR3, as DNA: TGCGCCAGCAGCCAAGGCCCCCGGGACCCAGGGAGGAGCACTGAAGCTTTTTTT.

The chain joins TRBV2 to TRBJ2-7, with TRBD1 matching over 8 bases. The V gene end was trimmed by 1 base and the J gene end by 3 bases; junction bases not matched to a gene: 8. Germline V gene data show CDR1 as SNHLY and CDR2 as FYNNEI. This CDR3 region has 16 residues. In DNA, the CDR3 is TGTGCCAGCAGTGAAGAACCGGGACAGGAAGACTACGAGCAGTACTTC. This sequence encodes CASSEEPGQEDYEQYF.

This clone was picked up one time. The chain is built from TRBV7-9 and TRBJ2-2, with 10 bases fitting TRBD2. Losses at the gene ends were 2 bases for V and 5 bases for J; bases not matched to a gene: 5. Germline V gene sequence: CDR1 SEHNR, CDR2 FQNEAQ (reference sequence). The CDR3 extends over 16 amino acids. CDR3 amino acids: CASSLTSGITTGELFF. The CDR3 coding sequence is TGTGCCAGCAGCTTAACTAGCGGGATCACAACCGGGGAGCTGTTTTTT.

This clone was found a few times. The chain carries TRBV7-9 and TRBJ2-7; 7 bases fit TRBD2. V dropped 0 bases and J dropped 0; count of bases not matched to a gene: 8. This CDR3 comprises 17 residues. Germline lookup yields CDR1 SEHNR and CDR2 FQNEAQ (reference sequence). The CDR3 DNA reads as TGTGCCAGCAGCTTAGCGGCTAGCGCGGGAGCCTCCTACGAGCAGTACTTC. It is translated as CASSLAASAGASYEQYF.

Concerning this clone: The CDR3 ends on some other residue instead of the conserved phenylalanine or tryptophan, so this is likely a read error. The DNA is left out, because the CDR3 cannot be placed on it with certainty; the CDR3 is given as TCRdb lists it. The V call is TRBV28, the J call TRBJ2-3. From germline, CDR1 is MDHEN and CDR2 SYDVKM. The CDR3 totals 12 residues, both ends included. CDR3 loop: CASLSLGGGSGL.

This sequence joins TRBV2 and TRBJ2-3, with TRBD2 matching over 11 bases. Looked up from germline, CDR1 is SNHLY and CDR2 is FYNNEI. Trimming cost V 7 bases and J 1 base; bases outside gene matches: 7. This CDR3 has 16 residues. In DNA, the CDR3 is TGTGCCAGCAAGGAGACTAGCGGGGCCCGCACAGATACGCAGTATTTT. This sequence encodes CASKETSGARTDTQYF.

The chain is built from TRBV7-9 and TRBJ2-4; no clear D gene. Germline loops: CDR1 SEHNR, CDR2 FQNEAQ (reference sequence). V shed 5 bases and J shed 8 bases, with 16 bases lying between them. The CDR3 contains 14 residues. CDR3 bases: TGTGCCAGCAGCCCAACCTGGCGCTGGGACATTCAGTACTTC. It codes for CASSPTWRWDIQYF.

V usage is TRBV10-3 and J usage is TRBJ2-1; 9 nucleotides line up with TRBD1. Germline CDR1 ENHRY, CDR2 SYGVKD. The CDR3 consists of 15 residues. The trim removed 7 bases at V and 8 bases at J, leaving 12 bases unmatched. CDR3 in amino acids: CAITGSHRGLDEQFF. CDR3 DNA: TGTGCCATCACCGGATCCCACAGGGGGCTGGATGAGCAGTTCTTC.